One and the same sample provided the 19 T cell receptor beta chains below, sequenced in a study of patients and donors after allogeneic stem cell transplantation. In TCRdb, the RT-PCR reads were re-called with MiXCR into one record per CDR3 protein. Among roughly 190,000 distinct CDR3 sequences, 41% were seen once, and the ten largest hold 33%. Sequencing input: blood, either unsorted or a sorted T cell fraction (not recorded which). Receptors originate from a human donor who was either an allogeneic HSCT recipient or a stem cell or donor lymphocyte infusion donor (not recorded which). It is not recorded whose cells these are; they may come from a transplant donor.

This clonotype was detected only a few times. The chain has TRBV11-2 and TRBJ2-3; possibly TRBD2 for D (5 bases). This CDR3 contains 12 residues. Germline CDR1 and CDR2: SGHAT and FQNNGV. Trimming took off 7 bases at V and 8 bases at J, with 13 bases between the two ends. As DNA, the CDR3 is TGTGCCAGCACCCCTTTGGAGGCTACGCAGTATTTT. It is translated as CASTPLEATQYF.

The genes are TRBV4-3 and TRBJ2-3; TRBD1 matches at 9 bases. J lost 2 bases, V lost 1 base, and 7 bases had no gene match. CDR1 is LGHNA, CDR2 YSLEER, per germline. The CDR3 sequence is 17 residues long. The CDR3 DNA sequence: TGCGCCAGCAGCCAAGGTGCCGGGACAGGGTACACAGATACGCAGTATTTT. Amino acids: CASSQGAGTGYTDTQYF.

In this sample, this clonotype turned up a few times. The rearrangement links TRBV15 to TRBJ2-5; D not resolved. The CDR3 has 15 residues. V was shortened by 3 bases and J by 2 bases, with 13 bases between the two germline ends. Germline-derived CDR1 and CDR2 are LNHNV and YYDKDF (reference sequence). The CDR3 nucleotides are TGTGCCACCAGCAGGACCCCGGCGGATCAAGAGACCCAGTACTTC. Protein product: CATSRTPADQETQYF.

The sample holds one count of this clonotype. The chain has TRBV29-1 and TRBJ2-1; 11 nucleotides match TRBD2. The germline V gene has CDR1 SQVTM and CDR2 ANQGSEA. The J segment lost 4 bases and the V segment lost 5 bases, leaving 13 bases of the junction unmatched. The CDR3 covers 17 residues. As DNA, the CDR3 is TGCAGCGTTCCGACTCCCATAGCGGGAGGGAGGTACAATGAGCAGTTCTTC. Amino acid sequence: CSVPTPIAGGRYNEQFF.

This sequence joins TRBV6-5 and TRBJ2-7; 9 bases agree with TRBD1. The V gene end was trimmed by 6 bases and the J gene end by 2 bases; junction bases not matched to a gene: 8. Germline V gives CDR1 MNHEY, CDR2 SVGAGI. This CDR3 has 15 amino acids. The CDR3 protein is CASRETGGEAYEQYF. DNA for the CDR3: TGTGCCAGCAGGGAAACAGGGGGCGAGGCCTACGAGCAGTACTTC.

The CDR3 bases are TGCGCCAGCAGCCAAGAGTTTTTAGGAATTACACTCTATGGCTACACCTTC. Amino acids: CASSQEFLGITLYGYTF. This chain connects TRBV4-3 to TRBJ1-2; D uncertain. CDR3 length: 17 residues. Germline V CDR1 and CDR2: LGHNA, YSLEER. With 0 bases removed from V and 4 bases from J, the gap between germline ends came to 18 bases.

CDR3 sequence reads: CATSGTSGNSVDNEQFF. The CDR3 DNA sequence: TGTGCCACCTCTGGGACTAGCGGGAATTCCGTGGACAATGAGCAGTTCTTC. This chain joins TRBV24-1 and TRBJ2-1; 13 bases align to TRBD2. V lost 9 bases to trimming and J lost 5 bases; unmatched junction nucleotides: 12. The germline V gene has CDR1 KGHDR and CDR2 SFDVKD. The CDR3 covers 17 residues.

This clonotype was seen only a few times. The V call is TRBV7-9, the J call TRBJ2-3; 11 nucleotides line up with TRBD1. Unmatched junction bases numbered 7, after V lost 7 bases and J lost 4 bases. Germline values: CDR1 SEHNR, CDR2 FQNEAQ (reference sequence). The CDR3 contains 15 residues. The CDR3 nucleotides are TGTGCCAGCACCCCGGGACAGGGGGGCCCAGATACGCAGTATTTT. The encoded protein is CASTPGQGGPDTQYF.

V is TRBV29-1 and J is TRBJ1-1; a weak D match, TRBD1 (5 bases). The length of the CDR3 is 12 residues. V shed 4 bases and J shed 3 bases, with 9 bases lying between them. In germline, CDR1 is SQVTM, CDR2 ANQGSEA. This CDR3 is CSVVGLDTEAFF. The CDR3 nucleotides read TGCAGCGTTGTGGGGCTGGACACTGAAGCTTTCTTT. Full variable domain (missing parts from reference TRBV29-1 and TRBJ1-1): SAVISQKPSRDICQRGTSLTIQCQVDSQVTMMFWYRQQPGQSLTLIATANQGSEATYESGFVIDKFPISRPNLTFSTLTVSNMSPEDSSIYLCSVVGLDTEAFFGQGTRLTVV.

The CDR3 region is CASSRGPAGAEGGNEQFF. CDR3 nucleotides: TGTGCCAGCAGCCGAGGTCCCGCGGGAGCAGAAGGTGGGAATGAGCAGTTCTTC. The chain combines TRBV3-1 with TRBJ2-1; 7 nucleotides align to TRBD2. Germline CDR1 reads LGHDT; CDR2 reads YNNKEL (reference sequence). The CDR3 has 18 residues. V trimming: 4 bases; J trimming: 7 bases; junction bases outside the gene matches: 19.

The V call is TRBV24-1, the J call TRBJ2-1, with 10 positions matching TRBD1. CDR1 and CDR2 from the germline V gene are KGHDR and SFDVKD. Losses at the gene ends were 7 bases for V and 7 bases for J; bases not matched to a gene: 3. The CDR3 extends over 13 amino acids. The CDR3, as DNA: TGTGCCACCAGCGACAGGGGGCTTAATGAGCAGTTCTTC. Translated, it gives CATSDRGLNEQFF.

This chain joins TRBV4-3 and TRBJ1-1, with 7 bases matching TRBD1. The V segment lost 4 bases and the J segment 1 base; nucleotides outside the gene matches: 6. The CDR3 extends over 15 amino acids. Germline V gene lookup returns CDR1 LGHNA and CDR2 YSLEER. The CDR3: CASSLDRAWNTEAFF. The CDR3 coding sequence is TGCGCCAGCAGCCTAGACAGGGCCTGGAACACTGAAGCTTTCTTT.

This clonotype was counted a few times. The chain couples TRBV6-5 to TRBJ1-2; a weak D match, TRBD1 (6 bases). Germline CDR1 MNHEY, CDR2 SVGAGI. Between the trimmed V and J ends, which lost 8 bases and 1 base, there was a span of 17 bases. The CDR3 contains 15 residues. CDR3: CASSPGAGVNYGYTF. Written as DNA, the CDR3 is TGTGCCAGCTCCCCTGGGGCAGGGGTTAACTATGGCTACACCTTC.

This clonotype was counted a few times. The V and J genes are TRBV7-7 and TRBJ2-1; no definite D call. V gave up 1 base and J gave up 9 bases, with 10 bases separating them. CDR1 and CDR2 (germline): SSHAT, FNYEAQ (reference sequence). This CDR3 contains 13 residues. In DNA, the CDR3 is TGTGCCAGCAGCTTAGGACCCTCAAGTGAGCAGTTCTTC. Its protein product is CASSLGPSSEQFF.

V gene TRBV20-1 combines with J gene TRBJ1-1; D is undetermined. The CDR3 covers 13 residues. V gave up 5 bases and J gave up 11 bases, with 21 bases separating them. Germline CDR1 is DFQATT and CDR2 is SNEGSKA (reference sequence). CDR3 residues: CSAVPLGYMYAFF. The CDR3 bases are TGCAGTGCTGTCCCCCTGGGGTATATGTACGCTTTCTTT.

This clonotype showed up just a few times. The CDR3 reads CSAREYTTGGYGYTF. The CDR3 coding sequence is TGCAGTGCTAGAGAATATACAACAGGGGGCTATGGCTACACCTTC. The chain joins TRBV20-1 to TRBJ1-2; the match to TRBD1 covers 8 bases. J was trimmed by 4 bases and V by 0 bases; bases with no gene match: 7. The CDR3 sequence is 15 residues long. Germline CDR1 and CDR2: DFQATT and SNEGSKA (reference sequence).

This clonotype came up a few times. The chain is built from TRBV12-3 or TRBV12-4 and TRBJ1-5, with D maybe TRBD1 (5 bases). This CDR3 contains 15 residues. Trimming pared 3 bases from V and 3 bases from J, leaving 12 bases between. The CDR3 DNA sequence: TGTGCCAGCAGTTTTGGGGGTATGGTCAATCAGCCCCAGCATTTT. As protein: CASSFGGMVNQPQHF.

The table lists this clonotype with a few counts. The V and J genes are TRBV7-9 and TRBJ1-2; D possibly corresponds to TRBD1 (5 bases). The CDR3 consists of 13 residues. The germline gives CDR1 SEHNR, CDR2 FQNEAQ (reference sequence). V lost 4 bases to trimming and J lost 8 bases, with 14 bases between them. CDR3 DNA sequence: TGTGCCAGCAGCTCCTCCGGGGCGGCCGGCTACACCTTC. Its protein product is CASSSSGAAGYTF.

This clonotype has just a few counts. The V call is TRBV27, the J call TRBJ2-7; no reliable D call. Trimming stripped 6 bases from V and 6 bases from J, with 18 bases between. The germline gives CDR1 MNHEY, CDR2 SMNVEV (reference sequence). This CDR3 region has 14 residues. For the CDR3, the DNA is TGTGCCAGCAGAACGGGCCATAGGCTTGGCGAGCAGTACTTC. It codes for CASRTGHRLGEQYF.